Each of the 21 T cell receptor beta chains below was sequenced from the same sample in a study of T cells in Graves' hyperthyroidism and ophthalmopathy. RNA transcripts served as the template for amplifying TCR beta CDR3 regions. TCR CDR3 underwent first-round RT-PCR with the HTBI primer set. MiXCR, applied by TCRdb to the multiplex PCR reads, yields one record per CDR3 protein. The profile shows around 300,000 distinct CDR3 sequences, roughly 22% of them singletons. The sequenced material came from blood. The receptors here all came from a man aged 25-45 years with Graves' ophthalmopathy.

This sequence joins TRBV5-1 and TRBJ2-1; D ambiguous. The CDR3 is 14 residues long. Between the trimmed V and J ends, which lost 5 bases and 4 bases, there was a span of 13 bases. Germline lookup yields CDR1 SGHRS and CDR2 YFSETQ. The CDR3 DNA reads as TGCGCCAGCAGGGAGACCACCCAATACAATGAGCAGTTCTTC. Protein: CASRETTQYNEQFF.

This clonotype was observed many times. The rearrangement joins TRBV5-1 to TRBJ2-5; 11 bases map to TRBD1. J lost 5 bases, V lost 6 bases, and 9 bases had no gene match. Germline V gene sequence: CDR1 SGHRS, CDR2 YFSETQ. CDR3 length: 15 amino acids. The CDR3 DNA reads TGCGCCAGCATCCTGGGACAGGGGGAGGGCGAGACCCAGTACTTC. Its translation is CASILGQGEGETQYF.

The chain has TRBV20-1 and TRBJ2-5; D possibly corresponds to TRBD1 (6 bases). The CDR3 has 13 residues. Germline CDR1 DFQATT, CDR2 SNEGSKA (reference sequence). Trimming removed 1 base from V and 6 bases from J, with 12 bases in between. CDR3 sequence (DNA): TGCAGTGCTAGAGCTCAGGGGCGGCAGACCCAGTACTTC. Protein product: CSARAQGRQTQYF.

This sequence joins TRBV6-2 or TRBV6-3 and TRBJ2-2; a weak D match, TRBD2 (5 bases). Germline assignment: CDR1 MNHEY and CDR2 SVGEGT. The CDR3 has 16 residues. V was clipped by 5 bases and J by 0 bases, with 13 bases between them. The CDR3 protein is CASSPQRRTNTGELFF. For the CDR3, the DNA is TGTGCCAGCAGTCCCCAGCGGCGCACGAACACCGGGGAGCTGTTTTTT.

This chain joins TRBV12-3 or TRBV12-4 and TRBJ2-2; a possible D gene is TRBD2 (5 bases). Deletions cut 7 bases from V and 3 bases from J, with 18 bases between. The CDR3 spans 16 residues. The CDR3: CASTKKRTEYTGELFF. The CDR3 DNA reads as TGTGCCAGCACCAAGAAGCGGACCGAATACACCGGGGAGCTGTTTTTT.

This clonotype was recorded at least ten times. This chain connects TRBV11-2 to TRBJ1-2, with 7 positions matching TRBD1. The CDR3 spans 13 residues. Trimming took 5 bases from V and 7 from J; bases not matched to a gene: 7. Germline V CDR1 and CDR2: SGHAT, FQNNGV. The CDR3 coding sequence is TGTGCCAGCAGCCGTGACAGGGTTGCTGGCTACACCTTC. Translation gives CASSRDRVAGYTF.

As regards this clonotype: This may come from a read error, since a much larger clone is one base off. This chain joins TRBV2 and TRBJ2-1; D is unclear. V was pared by 7 bases and J by 4 bases, with 14 bases between. The CDR3 runs 14 residues. Germline CDR1 is SNHLY and CDR2 is FYNNEI. DNA of the CDR3: TGTGCCAGCAATCTAGTCAATCAATACAATGAGCAGTTCTTC. This sequence encodes CASNLVNQYNEQFF.

The table lists this clonotype with a few counts. V and J are TRBV19 and TRBJ1-5, with TRBD1 as a possible D gene (5 bases). Germline V gene data show CDR1 as LNHDA and CDR2 as SQIVND (reference sequence). The CDR3 has 14 residues. Deletions cut 2 bases from V and 6 bases from J, with 11 bases between. The CDR3 is CASSIQGVAQPQHF. The CDR3 region has the DNA TGTGCCAGTAGTATACAAGGGGTTGCTCAGCCCCAGCATTTT.

This clonotype was recorded many times. CDR3 nucleotides: TGTGCCATCAGTGTGGGGGGATCCCTCGCCGGGGAGACCCAGTACTTC. Its protein product is CAISVGGSLAGETQYF. The chain uses TRBV10-3 and TRBJ2-5; maybe TRBD2 (6 bases). V was trimmed by 4 bases and J by 5 bases, leaving 20 bases between them. Per germline, CDR1 ENHRY and CDR2 SYGVKD. CDR3 length: 16 amino acids.

This clonotype was observed a few times. The chain uses TRBV11-1 and TRBJ2-2; TRBD2 aligns across 9 bases. The ends lost 5 bases at V and 4 bases at J; junction bases unmatched: 17. CDR3 length equals 19 residues. Germline lookup yields CDR1 SGHAT and CDR2 FQDESV (reference sequence). The CDR3 DNA reads TGTGCCAGCAGCCCCCCAGGTTTTGCGGGAGGGCCCAGCACCGGGGAGCTGTTTTTT. Its translation: CASSPPGFAGGPSTGELFF.

V and J are TRBV18 and TRBJ1-5; D remains ambiguous. The CDR3 extends over 14 amino acids. The V end was cut by 4 bases, the J end by 6 bases, with 13 bases between. Germline V lookup: CDR1 KGHSH, CDR2 LQKENI. CDR3: CASSQGRAIQPQHF. The DNA of the CDR3 is TGTGCCAGCTCACAAGGGCGGGCAATTCAGCCCCAGCATTTT.

This clonotype was observed a handful of times. V usage is TRBV7-2 and J usage is TRBJ1-5; the D gene is possibly TRBD1 (6 bases). CDR1 SGHTA and CDR2 FQGNSA come from the germline V gene. V dropped 6 bases and J dropped 3 bases, with 9 bases sitting between them. The CDR3 spans 13 residues. The DNA for the CDR3 is TGTGCCAGCAGTGGACAGTTCAATCAGCCCCAGCATTTT. This translates into CASSGQFNQPQHF.

This clonotype was observed at least ten times. This rearrangement joins TRBV11-2 to TRBJ2-7, with 7 positions matching TRBD2. The V and J ends lost 1 base and 3 bases, in that order; junction bases with no gene match: 9. Looked up from germline, CDR1 is SGHAT and CDR2 is FQNNGV. The CDR3 runs to 16 residues. CDR3 residues: CASSLVDSGGIYEQYF. The CDR3 DNA sequence: TGTGCCAGCAGCTTAGTTGATTCGGGAGGAATCTACGAGCAGTACTTC. The entire variable domain, with the rest obtained from reference TRBV11-2 and TRBJ2-7, is as follows: EAGVAQSPRYKIIEKRQSVAFWCNPISGHATLYWYQQILGQGPKLLIQFQNNGVVDDSQLPKDRFSAERLKGVDSTLKIQPAKLEDSAVYLCASSLVDSGGIYEQYFGPGTRLTVT.

Many counts were recorded for this clonotype. The V and J genes are TRBV30 and TRBJ1-2; weak D call: TRBD1 (6 bases). CDR3 size: 13 residues. V was pared by 0 bases and J by 8 bases, with 13 bases between. Germline loops: CDR1 GTSNPN, CDR2 SVGIG (reference sequence). CDR3 sequence: CAWSVGGTKGYTF. As DNA, the CDR3 is TGTGCCTGGAGTGTTGGCGGGACAAAAGGCTACACCTTC.

This chain joins TRBV11-3 and TRBJ2-7; 10 bases are shared with TRBD2. CDR1 is SGHNT, CDR2 YENEEA, per germline. The CDR3 has 15 residues. J lost 3 bases, V lost 2 bases, and 4 bases had no gene match. This chain's CDR3 is CASSLTASGSYEQYF. DNA of the CDR3: TGTGCCAGCAGCTTAACGGCTAGCGGGAGCTACGAGCAGTACTTC.

This clonotype was found many times. The genes are TRBV12-3 or TRBV12-4 and TRBJ1-1; possible D gene TRBD1, 6 bases. This CDR3 has 16 residues. V lost 1 base and J 4 bases, leaving 16 bases between the germline ends. CDR3 protein: CASSLGSGVGTTEAFF. DNA for the CDR3: TGTGCCAGCAGTTTAGGTTCAGGGGTGGGGACCACTGAAGCTTTCTTT.

V usage is TRBV12-3 or TRBV12-4 and J usage is TRBJ2-3; TRBD2 matches 13 bases. The CDR3 has 16 amino acids. Trimming removed 6 bases from V and 1 base from J; junction bases left unmatched: 4. The CDR3 loop reads CASRIGLAGGTDTQYF. CDR3 bases: TGTGCCAGCAGGATCGGACTAGCGGGAGGCACAGATACGCAGTATTTT.

The V and J genes are TRBV3-1 and TRBJ2-2; 8 bases match TRBD1. Germline CDR1 reads LGHDT; CDR2 reads YNNKEL (reference sequence). The J segment lost 9 bases and the V segment lost 1 base, leaving 22 bases of the junction unmatched. This CDR3 spans 20 amino acids. This CDR3 is CASSQAQRGTGTLRGRELFF. CDR3 in DNA: TGTGCCAGCAGCCAAGCCCAGCGCGGGACAGGAACGTTACGGGGCAGGGAGCTGTTTTTT.

This clonotype was observed a few times. The chain couples TRBV6-1 to TRBJ2-7; 11 bases are a match to TRBD1. CDR3 length equals 14 residues. Germline-derived CDR1 and CDR2 are MNHNS and SASEGT. The ends lost 6 bases at V and 3 bases at J; junction bases unmatched: 4. CDR3 residues: CASRSGQGVYEQYF. CDR3 bases: TGTGCCAGCAGATCGGGACAGGGGGTCTACGAGCAGTACTTC.

V is TRBV9 and J is TRBJ2-7, with 8 positions matching TRBD1. The CDR3 loop spans 17 amino acids. Germline V gives CDR1 SGDLS, CDR2 YYNGEE. J was trimmed by 1 base and V by 4 bases; bases with no gene match: 13. CDR3 DNA: TGTGCCAGCAGCTCTCTCGGACGGACAGGGCTTTCCTACGAGCAGTACTTC. Encoded protein: CASSSLGRTGLSYEQYF.

The CDR3 DNA reads TGTGCCAGCAGCTATAGGACAGGAGGAAACACCATATATTTT. It specifies CASSYRTGGNTIYF. J is TRBJ1-3 and V is TRBV7-8, with 7 bases fitting TRBD1. There are 14 residues in the CDR3. Germline-derived CDR1 and CDR2 are SGHVS and FQNEAQ. Losses at the gene ends were 4 bases for V and 4 bases for J; bases not matched to a gene: 4.